The clone carrying this T cell receptor (beta chain) was detected only once. The record originates from a study of blood T cell repertoires in COVID-19. Study as a whole: From the United States, Italy and Spain came samples of acute and convalescent COVID-19. PBMCs, B-cell-depleted T cells, or T cells were the source of the cDNA or gDNA that made up the material.

Trimming shortened V by 2 bases and J by 8 bases, and 15 bases separated the two germline ends. Per germline, CDR1 MNHEY and CDR2 SVGAGI. The CDR3 is 14 amino acids. In the authors' methods: Amplifying reference gene primers gave estimates of nucleated cell counts. Data came from immunoSEQ multiplex PCR; TCRdb stores just in-frame clones and leaves some out. The V and J calls and clone size were taken over from that table, and D and trimming were inferred from the DNA. The sample holds hundreds of thousands of clones, 70% to 85% seen once. The origin of this receptor is a woman at least 80 years old with acute or convalescent COVID-19. The material sequenced was peripheral blood. This chain connects TRBV6-5 to TRBJ1-2, with no clear D. CDR3 loop: CASSYTGRSRGYTF. The CDR3 bases are TGTGCCAGCAGTTACACCGGGAGGAGTAGGGGCTACACCTTC.